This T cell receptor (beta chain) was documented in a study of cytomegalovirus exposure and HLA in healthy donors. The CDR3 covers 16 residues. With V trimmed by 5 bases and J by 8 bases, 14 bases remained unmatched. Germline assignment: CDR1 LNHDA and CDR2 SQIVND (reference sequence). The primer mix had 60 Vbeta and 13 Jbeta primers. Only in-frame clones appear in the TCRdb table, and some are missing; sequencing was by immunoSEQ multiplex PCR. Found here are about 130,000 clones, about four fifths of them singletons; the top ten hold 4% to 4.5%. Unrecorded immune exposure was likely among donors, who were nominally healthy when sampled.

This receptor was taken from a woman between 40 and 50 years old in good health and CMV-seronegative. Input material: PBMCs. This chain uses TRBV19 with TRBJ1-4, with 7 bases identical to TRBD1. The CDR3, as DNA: TGTGCCAGTAGTCCCCTCTTGAGTCAGGGGGTGGAAAAACTGTTTTTT. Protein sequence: CASSPLLSQGVEKLFF.